This is a list of T cell receptor beta chains from one sample in a study of shared clonotypes between healthy human individuals. Generated by immunoSEQ multiplex PCR, the TCRdb table keeps only in-frame clones and is missing some. The sample shows 2,500,000 or so clones, roughly 92% of them seen only once. Input material: naive CD4+ T cells from PBMCs. All receptors derive from a man aged 18 to 29 in good health. Some clones in this sample may be carry-over from other donors' samples. Both conserved end residues are part of each CDR3. A D gene is named only where the DNA matches it firmly. Clone size, where shown, is once, few, many, or a class for clones that have expanded.

clone_size,j_call,d_call,v_call,cdr3_nt,cdr3_aa
.,TRBJ1-1,TRBD1,TRBV7-6,TGTGCCAGCAGCTCATTAGGACAGGGGCTTACTGAAGCTTTCTTT,CASSSLGQGLTEAFF
.,TRBJ2-5,.,TRBV5-1,TGCGCCAGCAGAGGTTCCGGGCAGGGTGTGAGGGAGACCCAGTACTTC,CASRGSGQGVRETQYF
.,TRBJ1-5,.,TRBV28,TGTGCCAGCAGTACGGGACAAGTGGGCAATCAGCCCCAGCATTTT,CASSTGQVGNQPQHF
.,TRBJ2-3,.,TRBV6-6,TGTGCCAGCAGTTACTCGGGCCGAGCGCAGTATTTT,CASSYSGRAQYF
once,TRBJ1-5,TRBD1,TRBV18,TGTGCCAGCTCACCACCACAGGGGCCCGGAGGGGCCCAGCATTTT,CASSPPQGPGGAQHF
.,TRBJ2-3,TRBD2,TRBV7-3,TGTGCCAGCAGCCTTGGGACTAGCGGGAGGCTCGGGGATACGCAGTATTTT,CASSLGTSGRLGDTQYF
.,TRBJ2-7,.,TRBV5-1,TGCGCCAGCAGCTTGGCAGGGGCATTCCGTTACGAGCAGTACTTC,CASSLAGAFRYEQYF
.,TRBJ1-2,.,TRBV5-4,TGTGCCAGCAGCCCGAGGTCCCTTAACTATGGCTACACCTTC,CASSPRSLNYGYTF
once,TRBJ1-1,.,TRBV14,TGTGCCAGCAGCCAAGGGCTGGTGGGGACTGAAGCTTTCTTT,CASSQGLVGTEAFF
.,TRBJ2-1,.,TRBV6-4,TGTGCCAGCAGTGACTCTGCTAGGGACAATGAGCAGTTCTTC,CASSDSARDNEQFF
.,TRBJ2-3,.,TRBV28,TGTGCCAGCAGTTTAGGTGGTAGCAGAAGTACGCAGTATTTT,CASSLGGSRSTQYF
.,TRBJ1-6,.,TRBV4-2,TGTGCCAGCAGCCAAGATCTTGGCCAGGGTAATTCACCCCTCCACTTT,CASSQDLGQGNSPLHF
.,TRBJ2-7,.,TRBV28,TGTGCCAGCAGTTTATTTAACCCCCCCTACGAGCAGTACTTC,CASSLFNPPYEQYF
.,TRBJ2-3,TRBD2,TRBV5-1,TGCGCCAGCAGCTTGGGTGCGGGGCTAGCGGGAGGCACAGATACGCAGTATTTT,CASSLGAGLAGGTDTQYF
.,TRBJ1-6,TRBD1,TRBV5-6,TGTGCCAGCAGCTTGTTCCTGGGACAGGGTTCACCCCTCCACTTT,CASSLFLGQGSPLHF
.,TRBJ1-4,TRBD1,TRBV25-1,TGTGCCAGCAGTGCGCTACCGGGACAGAATGAAAAACTGTTTTTT,CASSALPGQNEKLFF
.,TRBJ2-2,TRBD2,TRBV13,TGTGCCAGCAGCTTACCATGGGCCTTGGCTAGCGGGGAAACCACCGGGGAGCTGTTTTTT,CASSLPWALASGETTGELFF
.,TRBJ2-7,.,TRBV5-1,TGCGCCAGCAGCTTGGTACCCAACCGGGGAGACAACGAGCAGTACTTC,CASSLVPNRGDNEQYF
.,TRBJ1-1,.,TRBV7-3,TGTGCCAGCAGCTTAAAACCGGGCACTGAAGCTTTCTTT,CASSLKPGTEAFF
.,TRBJ1-1,.,TRBV2,TGTGCCAGCATCAAAGGCGGATCGAATACTGAAGCTTTCTTT,CASIKGGSNTEAFF
.,TRBJ2-7,.,TRBV11-3,TGTGCCAGCAGCCCCCGCAGGGACTACGAGCAGTACTTC,CASSPRRDYEQYF
.,TRBJ1-5,.,TRBV27,TGTGCCAGCAGTTCCCTCGGCGGAGGGGGTCAGCCCCAGCATTTT,CASSSLGGGGQPQHF
.,TRBJ1-2,TRBD1,TRBV7-9,TGTGCCAGCAGCCGTGACAGGGGCGGCTATGGCTACACCTTC,CASSRDRGGYGYTF
.,TRBJ2-7,.,TRBV6-6,TGTGCCAGCAGCCTAGCCCAGGGACCCACAAAAGGCGAGCAGTACTTC,CASSLAQGPTKGEQYF
.,TRBJ2-7,.,TRBV27,TGTGCCAGCAGTCCTTCGGACGCCCCGGCAAGGTACGAGCAGTACTTC,CASSPSDAPARYEQYF
.,TRBJ2-7,.,TRBV27,TGTGCCAGCAGATCAGGGCCCGAGCAGTACTTC,CASRSGPEQYF
.,TRBJ2-7,.,TRBV18,TGTGCCAGCTCACCGGGGGCCGAGCAGTACTTC,CASSPGAEQYF
.,TRBJ1-5,TRBD1,TRBV19,TGTGCCAGTAGTTGGCCAGGGGGTAATTATCAGCCCCAGCATTTT,CASSWPGGNYQPQHF
.,TRBJ2-4,.,TRBV5-8,TGTGCCAGCAGCTTAAGGGGGGGGACCAAAAACATTCAGTACTTC,CASSLRGGTKNIQYF
.,TRBJ2-1,.,TRBV6-1,TGTGCCAGCAGTGAAATTCCCAACTCCTACAATGAGCAGTTCTTC,CASSEIPNSYNEQFF
.,TRBJ1-2,.,TRBV18,TGTGCCAGCTCACCCGGGGGGAATGGCTACACCTTC,CASSPGGNGYTF
.,TRBJ2-1,TRBD1,TRBV5-4,TGTGCCAGCAGCTGGGACAGGGGGCTAAATGAGCAGTTCTTC,CASSWDRGLNEQFF
.,TRBJ2-5,TRBD2,TRBV5-1,TGCGCCAGCAGCTTGGAGGCGGGAGGGGGAGAGACCCAGTACTTC,CASSLEAGGGETQYF
.,TRBJ2-1,TRBD2,TRBV7-3,TGTGCCAGCAGCTCCGTCCCGGGACTAGAGCAGTTCTTC,CASSSVPGLEQFF
.,TRBJ1-1,.,TRBV29-1,TGCAGCGCCCGCGACAGTGGAACTGAAGCTTTCTTT,CSARDSGTEAFF
.,TRBJ1-1,.,TRBV7-9,TGTGCCAGCAGCCATGGGGGGGACGGGACGAACACTGAAGCTTTCTTT,CASSHGGDGTNTEAFF
.,TRBJ1-1,.,TRBV28,TGTGCCAGCACTCAGGGCCCTAGAGAAGCTTTCTTT,CASTQGPREAFF
.,TRBJ1-3,.,TRBV6-1,TGTGCCAGCAGTGAAGCGCCTAGGCAGGCTGGAAACACCATATATTTT,CASSEAPRQAGNTIYF